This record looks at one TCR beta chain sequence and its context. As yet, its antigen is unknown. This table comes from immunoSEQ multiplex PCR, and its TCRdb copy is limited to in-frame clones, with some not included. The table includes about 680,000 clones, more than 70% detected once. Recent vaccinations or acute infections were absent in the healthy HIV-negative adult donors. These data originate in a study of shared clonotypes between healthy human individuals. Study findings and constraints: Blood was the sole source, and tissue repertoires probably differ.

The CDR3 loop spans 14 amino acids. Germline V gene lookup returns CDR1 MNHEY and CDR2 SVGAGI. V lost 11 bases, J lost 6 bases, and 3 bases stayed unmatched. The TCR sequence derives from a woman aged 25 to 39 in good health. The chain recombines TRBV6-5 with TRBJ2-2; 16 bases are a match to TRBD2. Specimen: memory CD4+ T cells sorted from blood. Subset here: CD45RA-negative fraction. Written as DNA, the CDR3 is TGTGCCGCCGGGACTAGCGGGAGGGCCGGGGAGCTGTTTTTT. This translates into CAAGTSGRAGELFF.